This paragraph reports one T cell receptor (beta chain). The CDR3 totals 14 residues. Germline values: CDR1 SEHNR, CDR2 FQNEAQ (reference sequence). The V end lost 7 bases, the J end lost 0 bases, and 12 bases lay between the germline ends. This entry belongs to a study of T cell responses to AZD1222 COVID-19 vaccine. Using immunoSEQ multiplex PCR, the repertoire was profiled, and TCRdb retains in-frame clones only, with some absent. Among some 130,000 clones listed, approximately 83% were seen once. This TCR came from an adult in good health. The gene calls are TRBV7-9 and TRBJ1-1; D remains unclear. The sequences come from peripheral blood, collected on day 0 of AZD1222 vaccination. CDR3 sequence: CASTEHHMNTEAFF. As DNA, the CDR3 is TGTGCCAGCACCGAACATCACATGAACACTGAAGCTTTCTTT.